The subject of this entry is one T cell receptor (beta chain). Its antigen remains unidentified. Germline V CDR1 and CDR2: MNHEY, SMNVEV (reference sequence). This CDR3 has 15 residues. V gave up 2 bases and J gave up 5 bases, with 15 bases separating them. Peripheral blood genomic DNA, not sorted cells or RNA, was the template. Rearranged V-D-J TRB sequences were amplified with a mixed TRB-A/B primer pool. TCRdb re-called the multiplex PCR reads with MiXCR, one entry per CDR3 protein. The repertoire holds fewer than 12,000 distinct CDR3 sequences, around 30% seen once, with 3.2% in the top ten. The data derive from a study of T cell repertoires in aging, cancer and after chemotherapy. Overall study context: Healthy donor repertoires were recorded over several months to years and showed clear clonal overlap.

Study results and limitations: Median generation probability rose over the chemotherapy interval in each cancer cohort, suggesting rebound thymic output.

The sequenced material came from blood. This sequence was found in a human donor in good health. The chain carries TRBV27 and TRBJ1-2, with TRBD1 as a possible D gene (5 bases). CDR3 nucleotide sequence: TGTGCCAGCAGTTTAGGACACGCCGGACCTTATGGCTACACCTTC. This sequence encodes CASSLGHAGPYGYTF.